The present TCR beta chain was sequenced within a study of blood T cell repertoires in COVID-19. On the study more broadly: COVID-19 samples collected from the United States, Italy and Spain covered acute and convalescent phases. Sources were T cells, B-cell-depleted T cells, or PBMCs; the material itself was cDNA or gDNA.

As processed by the authors: By means of reference gene primer amplification, nucleated cell counts were estimated. Method: immunoSEQ multiplex PCR; TCRdb's copy keeps in-frame clones and lacks some. The D gene and trimming were derived from the DNA, and the V and J assignments and clone size from that table. The table shows about 240,000 clones, with 85% to 90% occurring only once. The CDR3 runs 13 residues. The ends were cut back, 3 bases at V and 8 bases at J, with 12 bases in the middle. Germline V gene data show CDR1 as LGHNA and CDR2 as YSLEER. The chain carries TRBV4-3 and TRBJ2-3; maybe TRBD2 (6 bases). This TCR derives from a woman between 40 and 55 years old who had recovered from COVID-19. Sequenced sample: peripheral blood. CDR3: CASSQGLGGTQYF. The CDR3 region has the DNA TGCGCCAGCAGCCAGGGTTTGGGGGGTACGCAGTATTTT.